The 26 T cell receptor beta chains given below trace back to one sample, sequenced in a study of T cell responses to AZD1222 COVID-19 vaccine. Sequenced by immunoSEQ multiplex PCR; TCRdb stores in-frame clones only, minus some. The sample consists of 130,000 or so clones, over 85% of them appearing once. Sequencing used peripheral blood, obtained on day 0 of AZD1222 vaccination. The receptor source for this set is an adult in good health.

The V call is TRBV6-6, the J call TRBJ2-2, with D unresolved. CDR3 length: 13 amino acids. Germline V gives CDR1 MNHNY, CDR2 SVGAGI (reference sequence). With 0 bases removed from V and 7 bases from J, the gap between germline ends came to 6 bases. The chain's CDR3 is CASSYSIGGELFF. CDR3 bases: TGTGCCAGCAGTTACTCGATAGGCGGGGAGCTGTTTTTT.

CDR3 nucleotides: TGTGCCAGCAGTTACTCGAAGACCGGGGTAACCTATGGCTACACCTTC. Its protein is CASSYSKTGVTYGYTF. The chain uses TRBV6-5 and TRBJ1-2; D is unresolved. Germline values: CDR1 MNHEY, CDR2 SVGAGI. The CDR3 runs 16 residues. Between the trimmed V and J ends, which lost 0 bases and 4 bases, there was a span of 15 bases.

The chain is built from TRBV11-3 and TRBJ1-1; D unclear. Germline V gene lookup returns CDR1 SGHNT and CDR2 YENEEA. V was clipped by 5 bases and J by 3 bases, with 10 bases between them. The CDR3 is 13 amino acids. The CDR3 loop reads CASSGNVYTEAFF. The CDR3 region has the DNA TGTGCCAGCAGCGGGAACGTTTACACTGAAGCTTTCTTT.

This chain uses TRBV20-1 with TRBJ2-7; D not resolved. V lost 3 bases to trimming and J lost 6 bases, with 12 bases between them. Germline CDR1 DFQATT, CDR2 SNEGSKA (reference sequence). This CDR3 has 12 amino acids. The CDR3 protein is CSASGPAGEQYF. CDR3 nucleotide sequence: TGCAGTGCTAGTGGACCCGCAGGCGAGCAGTACTTC.

In its sample, this clone was seen once. J is TRBJ1-1 and V is TRBV7-6; 8 positions agree with TRBD1. This CDR3 region has 14 residues. Germline lookup yields CDR1 SGHVS and CDR2 FNYEAQ. The junction had 13 bases not matched to a gene; V was cut back by 5 bases and J by 11 bases. CDR3 amino acids: CASSGQGPGSEAFF. The DNA for the CDR3 is TGTGCCAGCAGCGGACAGGGCCCTGGAAGTGAGGCTTTCTTT. The full variable domain, with the rest looked up from reference TRBV7-6 and TRBJ1-1, is GAGVSQSPRYKVTKRGQDVALRCDPISGHVSLYWYRQALGQGPEFLTYFNYEAQQDKSGLPNDRFSAERPEGSISTLTIQRTEQRDSAMYRCASSGQGPGSEAFFGQGTRLTVV.

The chain recombines TRBV12-3 or TRBV12-4 with TRBJ1-2, with D hard to call. The CDR3 length is 13 residues. Trimming removed 4 bases from V and 8 bases from J, with 14 bases in between. CDR3 nucleotide sequence: TGTGCCAGCAGTTCCAACGGGAGAAGGGGCTACACCTTC. It specifies CASSSNGRRGYTF.

This CDR3 is CASSLVRTIEAFF. The CDR3 DNA sequence: TGTGCCAGCAGCTTAGTGAGAACTATTGAAGCTTTCTTT. The J gene is TRBJ1-1, the V gene TRBV7-8; D unresolved. Germline-derived CDR1 and CDR2 are SGHVS and FQNEAQ. The CDR3 covers 13 residues. Trimming left V 1 base short and J 7 bases short, with 10 bases between. Full variable domain (rest looked up from reference TRBV7-8 and TRBJ1-1): GAGVSQSPRYKVAKRGQDVALRCDPISGHVSLFWYQQALGQGPEFLTYFQNEAQLDKSGLPSDRFFAERPEGSVSTLKIQRTQQEDSAVYLCASSLVRTIEAFFGQGTRLTVV.

The chain combines TRBV21-1 with TRBJ1-2. TRBV21-1 is termed a pseudogene. This CDR3 has 14 amino acids. This CDR3 is CASSNCPDGDGYTF. CDR3 coding DNA: TGTGCCAGCAGCAATTGTCCGGACGGGGATGGCTACACCTTC.

V gene TRBV5-1 combines with J gene TRBJ2-4, with D perhaps assigned TRBD1 or TRBD2 (5 bases each). The CDR3 sequence is 14 residues long. V shed 0 bases and J shed 8 bases, with 12 bases lying between them. CDR1 and CDR2 from the germline V gene are SGHRS and YFSETQ. CDR3 sequence (DNA): TGCGCCAGCAGCTTGGCGGGACCGGCGGACATTCAGTACTTC. As protein: CASSLAGPADIQYF.

Here the CDR3 reads CASSLVGGSYEQYF. Written as DNA, the CDR3 is TGTGCCAGCAGCTTAGTGGGGGGGTCGTACGAGCAGTACTTC. The rearrangement uses TRBV11-2 and TRBJ2-7, with TRBD2 identical over 7 bases. The CDR3 is 14 amino acids. The V gene's germline CDR1 is SGHAT and CDR2 FQNNGV. With V trimmed by 1 base and J by 4 bases, 4 bases remained unmatched.

The chain carries TRBV28 and TRBJ1-1; D unresolved. Per the germline V gene, CDR1 is MDHEN and CDR2 is SYDVKM. V was trimmed by 6 bases and J by 5 bases, leaving 19 bases between them. This CDR3 is 15 amino acids long. The CDR3 here is CASSTYTGGVTEAFF. The CDR3 DNA sequence: TGTGCCAGCAGCACCTATACGGGTGGAGTTACTGAAGCTTTCTTT. Together with reference TRBV28 and TRBJ1-1, the CDR3 gives the full variable domain: DVKVTQSSRYLVKRTGEKVFLECVQDMDHENMFWYRQDPGLGLRLIYFSYDVKMKEKGDIPEGYSVSREKKERFSLILESASTNQTSMYLCASSTYTGGVTEAFFGQGTRLTVV.

The V call is TRBV28, the J call TRBJ1-2; D is ambiguous. The ends were cut back, 8 bases at V and 3 bases at J, with 31 bases in the middle. The CDR3 contains 19 residues. Germline-derived CDR1 and CDR2 are MDHEN and SYDVKM. The CDR3: CASLLTPYGWEGGYYGYTF. CDR3 nucleotides: TGTGCCAGCCTCCTCACTCCCTATGGATGGGAGGGTGGGTACTATGGCTACACCTTC.

The chain joins TRBV5-8 to TRBJ2-5, with TRBD2 identical over 15 bases. CDR1 and CDR2 (germline): SGHTS, YDEGEE. V lost 4 bases to trimming and J lost 4 bases; unmatched junction nucleotides: 8. The CDR3 contains 17 residues. This chain's CDR3 is CASSQGLAGGVRETQYF. CDR3 sequence (DNA): TGTGCCAGCAGCCAGGGACTAGCGGGGGGCGTGCGAGAGACCCAGTACTTC.

The V gene is TRBV6-5, the J gene TRBJ1-5; 8 bases agree with TRBD1. Unmatched junction bases numbered 5, after V lost 6 bases and J lost 4 bases. This CDR3 region has 14 residues. Germline V lookup: CDR1 MNHEY, CDR2 SVGAGI. CDR3 in amino acids: CASRERTGNQPQHF. CDR3 bases: TGTGCCAGCAGGGAGAGGACAGGGAATCAGCCCCAGCATTTT.

This sequence joins TRBV7-2 and TRBJ1-1; 8 nucleotides line up with TRBD1. The V gene end was trimmed by 7 bases and the J gene end by 5 bases; junction bases not matched to a gene: 9. The CDR3 loop spans 14 amino acids. Germline loops: CDR1 SGHTA, CDR2 FQGNSA. CDR3 nucleotides: TGTGCCAGCAATATTCCGGGACAGGTGACTGAAGCTTTCTTT. This gives the protein CASNIPGQVTEAFF.

V gene TRBV12-5 combines with J gene TRBJ2-6; 7 bases agree with TRBD1. The germline V gene encodes CDR1 LGHNT and CDR2 FRNRAP. This CDR3 is 17 amino acids long. Trimming at V came to 2 bases and at J to 1 base, leaving 5 bases not matched to a gene. As DNA, the CDR3 is TGTGCTAGTGGTTTGTGGGGACAGCCGTCTGGGGCCAACGTCCTGACTTTC. Translation gives CASGLWGQPSGANVLTF.

V and J are TRBV27 and TRBJ2-1; D unresolved. V lost 6 bases to trimming and J lost 6 bases, with 12 bases between them. CDR3 size: 13 residues. Germline CDR1 reads MNHEY; CDR2 reads SMNVEV (reference sequence). Written as DNA, the CDR3 is TGTGCCAGCAGACTAACTAACCGCAATGAGCAGTTCTTC. Amino acid sequence: CASRLTNRNEQFF.

V usage is TRBV12-3 or TRBV12-4 and J usage is TRBJ1-2; D is possibly TRBD1 (5 bases). The CDR3 is made up of 13 amino acids. V was cut by 2 bases and J by 3 bases, with 7 bases left in between. The CDR3 protein is CASSLLTDYGYTF. CDR3 nucleotide sequence: TGTGCCAGCAGTTTACTGACAGACTATGGCTACACCTTC.

This sequence joins TRBV7-8 and TRBJ1-1; D remains unclear. Germline CDR1 is SGHVS and CDR2 is FQNEAQ. There are 11 residues in the CDR3. V lost 4 bases, J lost 8 bases, and 8 bases lay in between. The CDR3 DNA sequence: TGTGCCAGCAGCTCCGTTGGGGAAGCTTTCTTT. Encoded protein: CASSSVGEAFF.

The gene calls are TRBV6-5 and TRBJ2-7; D possibly uses TRBD1 or TRBD2 (5 bases each). V lost 5 bases and J lost 7, with 21 bases in between. Looked up from germline, CDR1 is MNHEY and CDR2 is SVGAGI. This CDR3 has 15 amino acids. The CDR3 DNA reads TGTGCCAGCAGTCCTATAGTGGGACCGGGCGCGGAGCAGTACTTC. It encodes CASSPIVGPGAEQYF.

The chain combines TRBV21-1 with TRBJ1-4. TRBV21-1 is flagged as a pseudogene. The CDR3 totals 14 residues. CDR3 loop: CASSKRTPRGKLFF. The DNA of the CDR3 is TGTGCCAGCAGCAAACGGACCCCACGGGGAAAACTGTTTTTT.

This clone came up a few times. The chain links TRBV6-1 to TRBJ2-2; 12 bases fit TRBD2. This CDR3 has 18 residues. With V trimmed by 0 bases and J by 6 bases, 8 bases remained unmatched. CDR1 MNHNS and CDR2 SASEGT come from the germline V gene. CDR3 in amino acids: CASSEAGLAGGRSGELFF. The CDR3 DNA reads as TGTGCCAGCAGTGAAGCCGGGCTAGCGGGGGGGCGATCCGGGGAGCTGTTTTTT.

The V gene is TRBV20-1, the J gene TRBJ1-1; D is uncertain. Per germline, CDR1 DFQATT and CDR2 SNEGSKA (reference sequence). With 4 bases removed from V and 2 bases from J, the gap between germline ends came to 5 bases. The CDR3 spans 11 residues. Here the CDR3 reads CSATPNTEAFF. The CDR3 coding sequence is TGCAGTGCTACCCCCAACACTGAAGCTTTCTTT.

The CDR3 here is CASSRWDVANYGYTF. The CDR3 DNA is TGTGCCAGTAGTCGTTGGGACGTAGCTAACTATGGCTACACCTTC. This chain links TRBV19 with TRBJ1-2, with D maybe TRBD1 (5 bases). The CDR3 spans 15 residues. V was pared by 5 bases and J by 0 bases, with 13 bases between. Germline V CDR1 and CDR2: LNHDA, SQIVND (reference sequence).

V gene TRBV7-9 combines with J gene TRBJ1-1; D perhaps matches TRBD1 (5 bases). V was trimmed by 1 base and J by 7 bases, leaving 10 bases between them. Germline V lookup: CDR1 SEHNR, CDR2 FQNEAQ (reference sequence). This CDR3 contains 13 residues. The CDR3 DNA follows: TGTGCCAGCAGCTTAGTCTCAGGGTTTGAAGCTTTCTTT. It yields the protein CASSLVSGFEAFF. The variable domain in full, completed from reference TRBV7-9 and TRBJ1-1, reads DTGVSQNPRHKITKRGQNVTFRCDPISEHNRLYWYRQTLGQGPEFLTYFQNEAQLEKSRLLSDRFSAERPKGSFSTLEIQRTEQGDSAMYLCASSLVSGFEAFFGQGTRLTVV.

CDR3 sequence reads: CASSPDLNTEAFF. The CDR3 bases are TGTGCCAGCAGTCCCGATCTGAACACTGAAGCTTTCTTT. This chain uses TRBV2 with TRBJ1-1; D uncertain. With 5 bases removed from V and 0 bases from J, the gap between germline ends came to 7 bases. CDR1 is SNHLY, CDR2 FYNNEI, per germline. The CDR3 has 13 residues.